This T cell receptor (beta chain) derives from a study of shared clonotypes between healthy human individuals. Findings and limits, study-wide: Among donors, clonotype sharing was expected to be affected by sequencing depth.

The naive CD8 subset, CD45RO-negative cells positively selected for CCR7, excluded terminally differentiated effector memory CD45RA+ cells. This CDR3 spans 15 amino acids. CDR1 and CDR2 (germline): SGDLS, YYNGEE. Trimming at V came to 4 bases and at J to 1 base, leaving 6 bases not matched to a gene. On this clone itself: What it binds is unknown.

The protocol was immunoSEQ multiplex PCR, while the TCRdb copy is restricted to in-frame clones and leaves out a portion. The table has about 2.1 million clones, 85% to 95% seen once. Sequencing input: naive CD8+ T cells from PBMCs. The V and J genes are TRBV9 and TRBJ2-5, with TRBD1 identical over 8 bases. The TCR sequence derives from a man aged 18 to 29 in good health. Some clones in this sample may be carry-over from other donors' samples. CDR3: CASSFADRGQETQYF. CDR3 nucleotides: TGTGCCAGCAGCTTTGCTGACAGGGGCCAAGAGACCCAGTACTTC.